Listed here are 28 T cell receptor beta chains from one sample, sequenced in a study of OX40 agonist ivuxolimab in advanced cancers. Sequencing used immunoSEQ multiplex PCR; TCRdb keeps in-frame clones, though not all of them. The sample has approximately 130,000 clones; less than 95% are singletons. Sequencing was performed on CD4+ or CD8+ T cells sorted from blood, taken in a trial of the OX40 agonist ivuxolimab. These receptors were collected from an adult with an advanced solid tumor such as melanoma, head and neck, liver or kidney cancer.

This chain links TRBV6-4 with TRBJ2-5; a possible D gene is TRBD2 (6 bases). TRBJ2-7 matches the DNA end more closely, so the J call is doubtful. Germline V gene sequence: CDR1 MRHNA, CDR2 SNTAGT. The CDR3 totals 13 residues. The CDR3 sequence is CASSVEGSYEQYF. CDR3 bases: TGTGCCAGCAGTGTGGAGGGGTCCTACGAGCAGTACTTC.

The chain couples TRBV5-1 to TRBJ1-1; D is possibly TRBD1 (6 bases). In germline, CDR1 is SGHRS, CDR2 YFSETQ. CDR3 length: 13 amino acids. V lost 6 bases, J lost 1 base, and 10 bases lay in between. The CDR3 region is CASKQGPNTEAFF. CDR3 coding DNA: TGCGCCAGCAAGCAGGGGCCGAACACTGAAGCTTTCTTT. The full variable domain, rest sourced from reference TRBV5-1 and TRBJ1-1, is KAGVTQTPRYLIKTRGQQVTLSCSPISGHRSVSWYQQTPGQGLQFLFEYFSETQRNKGNFPGRFSGRQFSNSRSEMNVSTLELGDSALYLCASKQGPNTEAFFGQGTRLTVV.

V is TRBV5-4 and J is TRBJ2-3; 8 bases are shared with TRBD1. CDR3 size: 17 residues. Looked up from germline, CDR1 is SGHNT and CDR2 is YYREEE (reference sequence). Trimming removed 1 base from V and 0 bases from J; junction bases left unmatched: 7. CDR3 sequence reads: CASSLRPGGASTDTQYF. The CDR3 bases are TGTGCCAGCAGCTTGAGGCCAGGGGGCGCGAGCACAGATACGCAGTATTTT.

The chain joins TRBV20-1 to TRBJ2-5; D is unresolved. This CDR3 comprises 11 residues. Between the trimmed V and J ends, which lost 3 bases and 1 base, there was a span of 3 bases. Germline CDR1 DFQATT, CDR2 SNEGSKA (reference sequence). The CDR3 nucleotides are TGCAGTGCTAGTGTCCAAGAGACCCAGTACTTC. As protein: CSASVQETQYF.

J is TRBJ1-2 and V is TRBV7-2, with D unclear. V shed 1 base and J shed 0 bases, with 3 bases lying between them. The CDR3 covers 13 residues. Per the germline V gene, CDR1 is SGHTA and CDR2 is FQGNSA. CDR3 residues: CASSLEANYGYTF. DNA of the CDR3: TGTGCCAGCAGCTTAGAGGCTAACTATGGCTACACCTTC.

This clone was detected once. The chain carries TRBV4-1 and TRBJ2-2; D gene uncertain. V was trimmed by 1 base and J by 1 base, leaving 10 bases between them. Germline loops: CDR1 MGHRA, CDR2 YSYEKL. CDR3 length equals 16 residues. The CDR3 spells CASSQVVSQNTGELFF. The CDR3 DNA reads TGCGCCAGCAGCCAAGTCGTCAGCCAGAACACCGGGGAGCTGTTTTTT.

The rearrangement uses TRBV19 and TRBJ1-1; 7 nucleotides match TRBD1. In germline, CDR1 is LNHDA, CDR2 SQIVND (reference sequence). The CDR3 contains 16 residues. J was trimmed by 3 bases and V by 4 bases; bases with no gene match: 11. The CDR3 protein is CASSTGGGGADTEAFF. CDR3 sequence (DNA): TGTGCCAGTAGTACTGGGGGAGGGGGCGCTGACACTGAAGCTTTCTTT.

V usage is TRBV7-2 and J usage is TRBJ1-4; no clear D. There are 14 residues in the CDR3. V dropped 6 bases and J dropped 0 bases, with 8 bases sitting between them. Germline V gives CDR1 SGHTA, CDR2 FQGNSA. The CDR3 sequence: CASRLHTTNEKLFF. Here the CDR3 DNA reads TGTGCCAGCAGGCTCCATACAACTAATGAAAAACTGTTTTTT.

The chain has TRBV10-1 and TRBJ2-1; D may be TRBD1 (6 bases). Germline CDR1 reads WNHNN; CDR2 reads SYGVQD (reference sequence). V was shortened by 4 bases and J by 3 bases, with 10 bases between the two germline ends. The CDR3 loop spans 14 amino acids. Written as DNA, the CDR3 is TGCGCCAGCAGTGGACGGACAGTCTACAATGAGCAGTTCTTC. The encoded protein is CASSGRTVYNEQFF.

V usage is TRBV19 and J usage is TRBJ1-1; 7 nucleotides align to TRBD1. V lost 6 bases to trimming and J lost 4 bases; unmatched junction nucleotides: 17. The CDR3 has 17 residues. CDR1 and CDR2 (germline): LNHDA, SQIVND (reference sequence). This chain's CDR3 is CASRDRRTGQGLTEAFF. The CDR3 DNA is TGTGCCAGTAGAGATAGACGGACAGGCCAGGGACTCACTGAAGCTTTCTTT.

The chain joins TRBV5-1 to TRBJ1-1; D not certain. This CDR3 spans 15 amino acids. Germline V gene lookup returns CDR1 SGHRS and CDR2 YFSETQ. V was clipped by 5 bases and J by 5 bases, with 19 bases between them. The CDR3 spells CASRYEVGRGTEAFF. The CDR3 coding sequence is TGCGCCAGCAGATACGAGGTAGGACGGGGAACTGAAGCTTTCTTT.

The rearrangement joins TRBV6-6 to TRBJ1-1, with D possibly TRBD1 on 5 matching bases. V lost 2 bases to trimming and J lost 8 bases, with 18 bases between them. The CDR3 covers 15 residues. Per the germline V gene, CDR1 is MNHNY and CDR2 is SVGAGI (reference sequence). CDR3 sequence: CASSYGQGNPGEAFF. The CDR3 DNA is TGTGCCAGCAGTTACGGGCAGGGAAACCCGGGAGAAGCTTTCTTT.

This clone was seen a handful of times. The rearrangement links TRBV10-3 to TRBJ2-7, with unresolved D. Deletions cut 0 bases from V and 4 bases from J, with 4 bases between. The CDR3 extends over 12 amino acids. Germline CDR1 ENHRY, CDR2 SYGVKD. The CDR3 reads CAISESLYEQYF. The CDR3 DNA follows: TGTGCCATCAGTGAGTCCTTGTACGAGCAGTACTTC.

V usage is TRBV2 and J usage is TRBJ1-5; D possibly corresponds to TRBD1 (5 bases). Germline-derived CDR1 and CDR2 are SNHLY and FYNNEI. The CDR3 totals 14 residues. V was cut by 7 bases and J by 6 bases, with 16 bases left in between. The CDR3 sequence is CASTELGVGQPQHF. CDR3 in DNA: TGTGCCAGCACCGAGCTGGGGGTAGGTCAGCCCCAGCATTTT.

This clone was seen only once. This chain links TRBV18 with TRBJ2-5, with 14 bases aligning to TRBD2. Germline values: CDR1 KGHSH, CDR2 LQKENI. CDR3 length: 15 residues. J lost 4 bases, V lost 4 bases, and 2 bases had no gene match. CDR3 region: CASSLTSGRAETQYF. The CDR3, as DNA: TGTGCCAGCTCACTGACTAGCGGGAGGGCAGAGACCCAGTACTTC.

The gene calls are TRBV19 and TRBJ2-7; perhaps TRBD1 as D (6 bases). CDR1 and CDR2 from the germline V gene are LNHDA and SQIVND (reference sequence). V lost 5 bases and J lost 3, with 17 bases in between. This CDR3 is built from 15 residues. CDR3 loop: CASSLQGRPIYEQYF. As DNA, the CDR3 is TGTGCCAGTAGTTTACAGGGTAGACCCATCTACGAGCAGTACTTC.

V is TRBV18 and J is TRBJ2-7; no definite D call. This CDR3 spans 13 amino acids. The germline CDR1 and CDR2 sequences are KGHSH and LQKENI. Between the trimmed V and J ends, which lost 2 bases and 3 bases, there was a span of 8 bases. CDR3 coding DNA: TGTGCCAGCTCACCAGGTCTTGGCTACGAGCAGTACTTC. Amino acids: CASSPGLGYEQYF.

The chain recombines TRBV7-3 with TRBJ2-3; 9 bases line up with TRBD2. This CDR3 contains 14 residues. The germline V gene has CDR1 SGHTA and CDR2 FQGTGA. V gave up 3 bases and J gave up 6 bases; unmatched junction bases: 4. The CDR3 nucleotides read TGTGCCAGCAGCTTCGGACTAGCGACGGATACGCAGTATTTT. Translated, it gives CASSFGLATDTQYF.

The chain couples TRBV7-6 to TRBJ2-1; TRBD1 aligns across 9 bases. Germline loops: CDR1 SGHVS, CDR2 FNYEAQ. CDR3 length: 16 amino acids. Trimming removed 2 bases from V and 4 bases from J; junction bases left unmatched: 6. DNA for the CDR3: TGTGCCAGCAGCTTACTTTTGGACAGGGGATACAATGAGCAGTTCTTC. Residues: CASSLLLDRGYNEQFF.

In the case of this clone: A read error may produce the germline difference seen at one junction end. This rearrangement joins TRBV19 to TRBJ2-2; no definite D call. Germline CDR1 and CDR2: LNHDA and SQIVND (reference sequence). The CDR3 totals 14 residues. The CDR3 nucleotides read TGTGCCAGTAGTATTGTTGGGAACGCCGGGGAGCTGTTTTTT. It yields the protein CASSIVGNAGELFF.

V usage is TRBV9 and J usage is TRBJ2-1; 10 bases are a match to TRBD2. This CDR3 has 15 residues. Germline V lookup: CDR1 SGDLS, CDR2 YYNGEE. The V gene end was trimmed by 4 bases and the J gene end by 9 bases; junction bases not matched to a gene: 10. This CDR3 is CASSFIAGGNVEQFF. The CDR3 DNA sequence: TGTGCCAGCAGCTTCATAGCGGGAGGAAACGTTGAGCAGTTCTTC.

This clone occurred a few times. CDR3 residues: CASSQDRGASGELFF. The CDR3 DNA reads TGCGCCAGCAGCCAAGATCGAGGGGCCTCCGGGGAGCTGTTTTTT. The V call is TRBV4-3, the J call TRBJ2-2; D tentatively fits TRBD1 or TRBD2 (5 bases each). The CDR3 length is 15 residues. CDR1 is LGHNA and CDR2 is YSLEER in the germline V gene. Trimming left V 0 bases short and J 6 bases short, with 11 bases between.

The CDR3 region is CASSWKEGAGEQFF. The CDR3 DNA follows: TGCGCCAGCAGCTGGAAGGAGGGGGCTGGGGAGCAGTTCTTC. This sequence joins TRBV5-1 and TRBJ2-1; weak D call: TRBD1 (7 bases). The CDR3 runs to 14 residues. V dropped 3 bases and J dropped 10 bases, with 17 bases sitting between them. The germline gives CDR1 SGHRS, CDR2 YFSETQ.

V and J are TRBV19 and TRBJ2-2, with TRBD2 matching over 9 bases. CDR1 and CDR2 (germline): LNHDA, SQIVND (reference sequence). The CDR3 consists of 17 residues. Germline trimming cut 9 bases from V and 7 bases from J; bases unmatched to any gene: 18. In DNA form, the CDR3 reads TGTGCCAGCAGGACTAGCGCGGCCTTCAGCGGGGTCGGGGAGCTGTTTTTT. It yields the protein CASRTSAAFSGVGELFF. Complete variable domain (other parts from reference TRBV19 and TRBJ2-2): DGGITQSPKYLFRKEGQNVTLSCEQNLNHDAMYWYRQDPGQGLRLIYYSQIVNDFQKGDIAEGYSVSREKKESFPLTVTSAQKNPTAFYLCASRTSAAFSGVGELFFGEGSRLTVL.

This clone ranks as medium-sized. The CDR3 nucleotides read TGTGCCAGTAGTACGGACAGGGGTAACTATGGCTACACCTTC. It is translated as CASSTDRGNYGYTF. This chain links TRBV19 with TRBJ1-2; 9 bases are a match to TRBD1. J gave up 1 base and V 4 bases, and 1 base lay outside the gene matches. The CDR3 is 14 amino acids. Germline assignment: CDR1 LNHDA and CDR2 SQIVND (reference sequence).

In this sample, this clone turned up a few times. The chain links TRBV29-1 to TRBJ2-3; 8 nucleotides line up with TRBD2. Germline V gene sequence: CDR1 SQVTM, CDR2 ANQGSEA. With V trimmed by 6 bases and J by 5 bases, 10 bases remained unmatched. This CDR3 comprises 14 residues. The CDR3 DNA follows: TGCAGCGTACCGGGACTAGGTAGTGGAGATACGCAGTATTTT. Encoded protein: CSVPGLGSGDTQYF.

The chain carries TRBV6-1 and TRBJ1-3, with D possibly matching TRBD1 (6 bases). Trimming removed 4 bases from V and 0 bases from J, with 13 bases in between. Germline lookup yields CDR1 MNHNS and CDR2 SASEGT. The length of the CDR3 is 16 residues. The CDR3 bases are TGTGCCAGCAGTGTAGCTGACAGGTCCTCTGGAAACACCATATATTTT. Residues: CASSVADRSSGNTIYF.

The V call is TRBV28, the J call TRBJ2-5, with TRBD1 identical over 12 bases. The germline V gene encodes CDR1 MDHEN and CDR2 SYDVKM. The CDR3 length is 16 residues. V trimming: 6 bases; J trimming: 4 bases; junction bases outside the gene matches: 9. This CDR3 reads CASSTSGTGGRETQYF. The CDR3 DNA reads TGTGCCAGCAGCACCTCCGGGACAGGGGGCCGAGAGACCCAGTACTTC.